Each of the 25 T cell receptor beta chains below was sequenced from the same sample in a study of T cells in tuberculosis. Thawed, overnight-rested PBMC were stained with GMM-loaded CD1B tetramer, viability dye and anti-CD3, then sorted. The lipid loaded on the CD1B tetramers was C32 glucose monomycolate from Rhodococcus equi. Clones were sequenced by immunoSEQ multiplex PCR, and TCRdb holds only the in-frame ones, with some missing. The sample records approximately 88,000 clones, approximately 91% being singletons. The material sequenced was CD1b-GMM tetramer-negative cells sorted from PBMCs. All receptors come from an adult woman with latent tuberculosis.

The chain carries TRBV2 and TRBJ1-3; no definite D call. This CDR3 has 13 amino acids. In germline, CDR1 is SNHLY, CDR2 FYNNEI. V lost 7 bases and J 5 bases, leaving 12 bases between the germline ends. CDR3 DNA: TGTGCCAGCACCGAATTGGGCAGAAACACCATATATTTT. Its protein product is CASTELGRNTIYF.

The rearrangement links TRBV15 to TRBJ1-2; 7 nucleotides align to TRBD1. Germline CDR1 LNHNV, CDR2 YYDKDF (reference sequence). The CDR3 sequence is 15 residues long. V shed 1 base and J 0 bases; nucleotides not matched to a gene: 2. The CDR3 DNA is TGTGCCACCAGCAGAGGGGGGACAGCTAACTATGGCTACACCTTC. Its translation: CATSRGGTANYGYTF.

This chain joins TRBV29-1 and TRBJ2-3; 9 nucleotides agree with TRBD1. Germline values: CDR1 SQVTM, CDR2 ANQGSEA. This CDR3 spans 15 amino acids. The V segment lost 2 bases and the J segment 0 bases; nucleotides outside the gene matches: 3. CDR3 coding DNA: TGCAGCGTTGAACTCGACAGGGGGAGCACAGATACGCAGTATTTT. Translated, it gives CSVELDRGSTDTQYF.

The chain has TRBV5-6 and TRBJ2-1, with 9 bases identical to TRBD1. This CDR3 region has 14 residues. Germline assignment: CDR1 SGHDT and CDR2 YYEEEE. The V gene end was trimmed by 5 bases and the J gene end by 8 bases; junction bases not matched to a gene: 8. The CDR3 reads CASRDGTGMDEQFF. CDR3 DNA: TGTGCCAGCAGGGACGGGACAGGGATGGATGAGCAGTTCTTC. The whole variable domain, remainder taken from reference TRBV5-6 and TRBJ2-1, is DAGVTQSPTHLIKTRGQQVTLRCSPKSGHDTVSWYQQALGQGPQFIFQYYEEEERQRGNFPDRFSGHQFPNYSSELNVNALLLGDSALYLCASRDGTGMDEQFFGPGTRLTVL.

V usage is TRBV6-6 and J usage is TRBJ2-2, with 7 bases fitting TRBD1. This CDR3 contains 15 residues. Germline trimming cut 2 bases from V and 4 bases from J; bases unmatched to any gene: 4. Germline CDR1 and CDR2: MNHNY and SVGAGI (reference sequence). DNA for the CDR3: TGTGCCAGCAGTTACCTTGGGACAGTCACCGGGGAGCTGTTTTTT. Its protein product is CASSYLGTVTGELFF.

Here the CDR3 DNA reads TGTGCCACCAGCAGAGCCGGGACCGGGGAGCTGTTTTTT. It yields the protein CATSRAGTGELFF. J is TRBJ2-2 and V is TRBV15; D gene uncertain. CDR1 LNHNV and CDR2 YYDKDF come from the germline V gene (reference sequence). The CDR3 contains 13 residues. Trimming stripped 1 base from V and 5 bases from J, with 5 bases between.

The CDR3: CASSNRLVDEQYF. In nucleotides, the CDR3 is TGCGCCAGCAGCAACCGACTAGTGGACGAGCAGTACTTC. This chain connects TRBV4-1 to TRBJ2-7, with D perhaps matching TRBD2 (6 bases). The CDR3 sequence is 13 residues long. Germline V lookup: CDR1 MGHRA, CDR2 YSYEKL. Trimming left V 5 bases short and J 5 bases short, with 13 bases between.

The CDR3 is CASGSRGLAYEQYF. The CDR3 DNA reads as TGCGCCAGCGGCTCGCGAGGGCTAGCCTACGAGCAGTACTTC. The chain has TRBV10-2 and TRBJ2-7; a weak D match, TRBD2 (5 bases). With 8 bases removed from V and 2 bases from J, the gap between germline ends came to 16 bases. Germline assignment: CDR1 WSHSY and CDR2 SAAADI. The length of the CDR3 is 14 residues.

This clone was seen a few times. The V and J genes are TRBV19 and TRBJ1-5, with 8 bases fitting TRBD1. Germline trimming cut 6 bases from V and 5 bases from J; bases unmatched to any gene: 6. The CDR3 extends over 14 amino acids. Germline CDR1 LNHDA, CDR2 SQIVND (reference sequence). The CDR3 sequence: CASSTTGADQPQHF. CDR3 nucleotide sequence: TGTGCCAGTAGCACGACAGGGGCGGATCAGCCCCAGCATTTT.

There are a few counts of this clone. The CDR3 loop reads CASSPTGGATNEKLFF. In DNA form, the CDR3 reads TGTGCCAGCAGCCCAACAGGGGGAGCAACTAATGAAAAACTGTTTTTT. The rearrangement links TRBV5-8 to TRBJ1-4; TRBD1 matches at 8 bases. Germline CDR1 and CDR2: SGHTS and YDEGEE. V lost 4 bases, J lost 0 bases, and 5 bases stayed unmatched. The CDR3 is 16 residues long.

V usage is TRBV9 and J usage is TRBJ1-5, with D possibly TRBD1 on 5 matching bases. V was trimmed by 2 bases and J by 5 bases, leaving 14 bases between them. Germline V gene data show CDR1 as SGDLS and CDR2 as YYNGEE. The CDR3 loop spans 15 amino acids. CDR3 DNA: TGTGCCAGCAGCGTGGGGGGAAAGTTTGATCAGCCCCAGCATTTT. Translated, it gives CASSVGGKFDQPQHF.

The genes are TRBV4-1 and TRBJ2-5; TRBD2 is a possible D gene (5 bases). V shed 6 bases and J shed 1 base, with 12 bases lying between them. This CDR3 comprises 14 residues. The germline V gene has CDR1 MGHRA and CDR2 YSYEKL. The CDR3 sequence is CASSPGITQETQYF. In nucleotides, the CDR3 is TGCGCCAGCAGTCCCGGGATTACCCAAGAGACCCAGTACTTC.

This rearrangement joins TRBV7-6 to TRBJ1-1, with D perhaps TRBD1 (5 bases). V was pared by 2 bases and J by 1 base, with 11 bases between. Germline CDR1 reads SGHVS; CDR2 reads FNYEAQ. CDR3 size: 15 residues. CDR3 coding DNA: TGTGCCAGCAGCTTAAAGGGGCAAGGGAACACTGAAGCTTTCTTT. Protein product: CASSLKGQGNTEAFF.

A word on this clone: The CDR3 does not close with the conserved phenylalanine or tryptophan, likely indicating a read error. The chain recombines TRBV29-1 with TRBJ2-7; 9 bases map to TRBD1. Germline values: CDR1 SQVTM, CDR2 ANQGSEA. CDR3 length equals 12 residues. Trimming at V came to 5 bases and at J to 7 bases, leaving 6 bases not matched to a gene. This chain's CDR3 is CSVQQGAGEQYI. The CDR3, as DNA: TGCAGCGTTCAACAGGGGGCAGGGGAGCAGTACATC.

CDR3 region: CASSAGLAGGRQFF. The CDR3 region has the DNA TGTGCCAGCAGTGCGGGACTAGCGGGGGGGCGTCAGTTCTTC. This chain links TRBV7-3 with TRBJ2-1; 16 bases are a match to TRBD2. Germline V gives CDR1 SGHTA, CDR2 FQGTGA. This CDR3 comprises 14 residues. The V and J ends lost 6 bases and 13 bases, in that order; junction bases with no gene match: 6.

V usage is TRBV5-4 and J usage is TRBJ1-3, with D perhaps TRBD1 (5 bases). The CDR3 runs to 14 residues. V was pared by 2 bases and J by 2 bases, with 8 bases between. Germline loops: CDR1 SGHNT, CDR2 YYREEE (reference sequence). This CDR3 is CASSLKGAGNTIYF. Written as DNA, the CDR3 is TGTGCCAGCAGCTTAAAAGGGGCTGGAAACACCATATATTTT.

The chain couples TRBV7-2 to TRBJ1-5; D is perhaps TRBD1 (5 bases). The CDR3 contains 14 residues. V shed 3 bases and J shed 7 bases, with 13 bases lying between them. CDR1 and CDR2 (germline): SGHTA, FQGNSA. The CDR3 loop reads CASSLGLTAQPQHF. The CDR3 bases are TGTGCCAGCAGCTTGGGGTTGACAGCCCAGCCCCAGCATTTT. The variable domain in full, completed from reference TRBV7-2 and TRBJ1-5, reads GAGVSQSPSNKVTEKGKDVELRCDPISGHTALYWYRQSLGQGLEFLIYFQGNSAPDKSGLPSDRFSAERTGGSVSTLTIQRTQQEDSAVYLCASSLGLTAQPQHFGDGTRLSIL.

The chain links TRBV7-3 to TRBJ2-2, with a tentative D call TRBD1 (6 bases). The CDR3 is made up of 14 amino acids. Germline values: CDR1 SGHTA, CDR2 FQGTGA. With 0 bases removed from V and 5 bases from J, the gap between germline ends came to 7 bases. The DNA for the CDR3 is TGTGCCAGCAGCTTAACAAGGGGGACCGGGGAGCTGTTTTTT. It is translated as CASSLTRGTGELFF.

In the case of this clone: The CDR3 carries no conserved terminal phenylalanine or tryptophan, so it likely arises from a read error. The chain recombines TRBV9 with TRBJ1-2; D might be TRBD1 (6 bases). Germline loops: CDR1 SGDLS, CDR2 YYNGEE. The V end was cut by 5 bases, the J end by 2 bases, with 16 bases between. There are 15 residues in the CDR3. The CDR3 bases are TGTGCCAGCAGGGGGGCAGGGATCAAAAACTATGGCTACACCCTC. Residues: CASRGAGIKNYGYTL.

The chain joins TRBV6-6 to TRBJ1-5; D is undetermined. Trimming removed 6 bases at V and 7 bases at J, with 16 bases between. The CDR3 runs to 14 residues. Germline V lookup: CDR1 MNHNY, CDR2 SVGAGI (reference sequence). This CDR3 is CASSLPASGQPQHF. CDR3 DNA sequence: TGTGCCAGCAGCCTCCCCGCCTCGGGGCAGCCCCAGCATTTT.

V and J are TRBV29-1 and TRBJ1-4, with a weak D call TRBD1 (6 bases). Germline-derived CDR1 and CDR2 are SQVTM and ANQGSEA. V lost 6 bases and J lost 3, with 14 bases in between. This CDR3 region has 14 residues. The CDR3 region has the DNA TGCAGCGTAGAACAGGGCACTTCTAATGAAAAACTGTTTTTT. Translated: CSVEQGTSNEKLFF.

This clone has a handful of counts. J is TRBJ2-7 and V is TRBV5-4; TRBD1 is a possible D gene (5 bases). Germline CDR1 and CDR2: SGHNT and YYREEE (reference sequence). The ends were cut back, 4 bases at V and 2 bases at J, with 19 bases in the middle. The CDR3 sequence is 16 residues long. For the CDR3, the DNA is TGTGCCAGCAGCCCACTTGCCCCACAGGTCACCTACGAGCAGTACGTC. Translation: CASSPLAPQVTYEQYV.

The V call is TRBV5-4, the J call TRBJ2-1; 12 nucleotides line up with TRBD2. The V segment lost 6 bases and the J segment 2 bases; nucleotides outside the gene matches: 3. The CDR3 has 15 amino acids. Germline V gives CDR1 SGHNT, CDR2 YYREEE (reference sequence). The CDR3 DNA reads TGTGCCAGCACCGCTAGCGGGGGGGCCTACAATGAGCAGTTCTTC. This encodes CASTASGGAYNEQFF.

CDR3 nucleotide sequence: TGTGCCAGCAGTCCCCGACAGGGGAAGGGGAACACTGAAGCTTTCTTT. Protein product: CASSPRQGKGNTEAFF. The gene calls are TRBV27 and TRBJ1-1, with 8 bases lining up with TRBD1. The CDR3 is 16 amino acids. V was clipped by 5 bases and J by 1 base; unmatched bases: 9. Germline CDR1 reads MNHEY; CDR2 reads SMNVEV (reference sequence).

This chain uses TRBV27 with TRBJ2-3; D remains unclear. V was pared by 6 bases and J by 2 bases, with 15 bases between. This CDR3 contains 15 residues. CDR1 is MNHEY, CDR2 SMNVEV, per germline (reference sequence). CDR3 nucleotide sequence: TGTGCCAGCAGGGTGGGCCCCTTGACCACAGATACGCAGTATTTT. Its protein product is CASRVGPLTTDTQYF.